The TCR beta chain under discussion was sequenced for a study of cytomegalovirus exposure and HLA in healthy donors. As for the study in general: Falling in the Caucasian-associated ancestry cluster were about 83% of about 400 genotyped donors. General observations from the study: Most likely, a cluster of highly shared sequence variants arose as a sequencing artifact. Reports indicate that TCR beta sequences accurately predicted the HLA-A and HLA-B alleles of most subjects. Serostatus for CMV was the only available immune exposure information.

The primer mix had 60 Vbeta and 13 Jbeta primers. Profiled with immunoSEQ multiplex PCR; TCRdb holds only in-frame clones, not every one. The sample shows some 160,000 clones, around 70% of them seen only once. To note about this clone: The antigen remains unidentified.

Germline V gene lookup returns CDR1 SGHAT and CDR2 FQNNGV. The CDR3 consists of 14 residues. V gave up 3 bases and J gave up 6 bases; unmatched junction bases: 5. This chain uses TRBV11-2 with TRBJ2-7; 10 bases are a match to TRBD2. The sequencing sample was made of PBMCs. This TCR was sampled from a man in his forties or fifties in good health and CMV-seronegative. CDR3 amino acids: CASSLPGLAREQYF. CDR3 DNA sequence: TGTGCCAGCAGCTTGCCGGGACTAGCGCGCGAGCAGTACTTC.